This T cell receptor (beta chain) comes out of a study of cytomegalovirus exposure and HLA in healthy donors. Study-level points and caveats: Specific recognition of CMV antigens was confirmed in vitro for a few chains (all CMV-associated). The productive fraction for most TCR beta V segments was about 90% or about 30% in an earlier analysis. Common viral pathogens seemed to be connected with several of the most significant clusters, according to a later analysis.

This clone was recorded a few times. Antigen unknown. The PCR was carried out with 60 Vbeta primers and 13 Jbeta primers. Profiled with immunoSEQ multiplex PCR; TCRdb holds only in-frame clones, not every one. Here the sample spans 150,000 to 160,000 clones, 65% to 75% being singletons. Sample: PBMCs. The TCR sequence derives from a man aged 18 to 35 in good health and CMV-seronegative.

The CDR3 is CASSLGREGYGYTF. CDR3 coding DNA: TGTGCCAGCAGCTTGGGCAGGGAGGGCTATGGCTACACCTTC. The chain is built from TRBV5-4 and TRBJ1-2; tentatively, D is TRBD1 (5 bases). CDR1 SGHNT and CDR2 YYREEE come from the germline V gene (reference sequence). This CDR3 has 14 amino acids. V shed 0 bases and J shed 4 bases, with 10 bases lying between them.